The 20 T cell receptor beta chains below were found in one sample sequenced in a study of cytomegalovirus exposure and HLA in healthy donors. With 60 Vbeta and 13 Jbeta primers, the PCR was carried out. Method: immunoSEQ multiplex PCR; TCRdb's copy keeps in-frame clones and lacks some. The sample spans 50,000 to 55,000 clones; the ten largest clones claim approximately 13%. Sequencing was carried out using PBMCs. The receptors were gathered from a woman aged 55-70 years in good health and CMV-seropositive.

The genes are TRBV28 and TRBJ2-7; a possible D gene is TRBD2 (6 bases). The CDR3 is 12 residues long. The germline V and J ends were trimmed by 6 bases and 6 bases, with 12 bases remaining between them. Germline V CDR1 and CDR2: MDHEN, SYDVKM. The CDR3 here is CASRLRGSEQYF. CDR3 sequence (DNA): TGTGCCAGCAGGTTACGGGGGTCCGAGCAGTACTTC.

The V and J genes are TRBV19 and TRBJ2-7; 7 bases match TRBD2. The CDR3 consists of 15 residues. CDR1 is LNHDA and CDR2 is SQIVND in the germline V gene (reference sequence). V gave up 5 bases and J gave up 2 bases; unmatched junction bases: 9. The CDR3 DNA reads TGTGCCAGTAGTTTCGGCGGGGGAACCGCCTACGAGCAGTACTTC. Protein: CASSFGGGTAYEQYF.

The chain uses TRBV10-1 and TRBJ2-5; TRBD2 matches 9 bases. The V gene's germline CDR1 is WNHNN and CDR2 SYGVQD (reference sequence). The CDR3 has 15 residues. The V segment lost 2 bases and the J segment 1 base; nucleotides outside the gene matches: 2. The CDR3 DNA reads TGCGCCAGCAGTGAGGGCGGGGGGGTCCAAGAGACCCAGTACTTC. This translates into CASSEGGGVQETQYF.

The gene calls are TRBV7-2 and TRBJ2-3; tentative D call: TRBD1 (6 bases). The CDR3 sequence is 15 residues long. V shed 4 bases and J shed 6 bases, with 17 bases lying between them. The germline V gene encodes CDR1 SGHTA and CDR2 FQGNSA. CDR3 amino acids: CASSSGQLGFDTQYF. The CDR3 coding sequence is TGTGCCAGCAGCTCCGGACAGCTTGGTTTCGATACGCAGTATTTT. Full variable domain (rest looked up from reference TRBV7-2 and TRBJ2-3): GAGVSQSPSNKVTEKGKDVELRCDPISGHTALYWYRQSLGQGLEFLIYFQGNSAPDKSGLPSDRFSAERTGGSVSTLTIQRTQQEDSAVYLCASSSGQLGFDTQYFGPGTRLTVL.

The CDR3 loop is CASSLQGDTDTQYF. DNA of the CDR3: TGCGCCAGCAGCTTGCAGGGGGACACAGATACGCAGTATTTT. The gene calls are TRBV5-1 and TRBJ2-3; 7 bases map to TRBD1. After removal of 1 base from V and 2 bases from J, the junction contained 1 base not matched to a gene. This CDR3 region has 14 residues. CDR1 is SGHRS and CDR2 is YFSETQ in the germline V gene.

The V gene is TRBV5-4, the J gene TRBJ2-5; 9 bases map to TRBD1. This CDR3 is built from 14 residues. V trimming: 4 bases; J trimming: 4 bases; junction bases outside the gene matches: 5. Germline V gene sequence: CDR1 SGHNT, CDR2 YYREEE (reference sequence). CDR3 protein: CASSPTGGGETQYF. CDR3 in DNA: TGTGCCAGCAGCCCGACAGGGGGAGGAGAGACCCAGTACTTC. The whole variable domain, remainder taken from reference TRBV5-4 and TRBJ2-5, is ETGVTQSPTHLIKTRGQQVTLRCSSQSGHNTVSWYQQALGQGPQFIFQYYREEENGRGNFPPRFSGLQFPNYSSELNVNALELDDSALYLCASSPTGGGETQYFGPGTRLLVL.

The CDR3 sequence: CASTSLGGTEAFF. The CDR3 DNA follows: TGTGCCAGCACCTCTCTGGGGGGGACTGAAGCTTTCTTT. This chain links TRBV5-6 with TRBJ1-1; a possible D gene is TRBD1 (5 bases). Germline values: CDR1 SGHDT, CDR2 YYEEEE. This CDR3 contains 13 residues. Trimming pared 6 bases from V and 5 bases from J, leaving 14 bases between.

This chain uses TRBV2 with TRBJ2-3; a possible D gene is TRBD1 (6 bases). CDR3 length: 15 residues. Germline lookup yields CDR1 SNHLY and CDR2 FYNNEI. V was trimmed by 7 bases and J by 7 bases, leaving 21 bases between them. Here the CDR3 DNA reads TGTGCCAGCACCACCCTAGGGGGAACGGCGAATACGCAGTATTTT. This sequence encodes CASTTLGGTANTQYF. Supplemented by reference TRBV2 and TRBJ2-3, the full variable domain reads EPEVTQTPSHQVTQMGQEVILRCVPISNHLYFYWYRQILGQKVEFLVSFYNNEISEKSEIFDDQFSVERPDGSNFTLKIRSTKLEDSAMYFCASTTLGGTANTQYFGPGTRLTVL.

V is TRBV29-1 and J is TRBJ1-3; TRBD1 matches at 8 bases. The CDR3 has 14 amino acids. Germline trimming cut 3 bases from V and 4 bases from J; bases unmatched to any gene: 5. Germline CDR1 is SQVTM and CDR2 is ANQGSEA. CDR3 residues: CSVDSSGGGNTIYF. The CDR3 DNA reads TGCAGCGTTGATTCATCAGGGGGCGGAAACACCATATATTTT.

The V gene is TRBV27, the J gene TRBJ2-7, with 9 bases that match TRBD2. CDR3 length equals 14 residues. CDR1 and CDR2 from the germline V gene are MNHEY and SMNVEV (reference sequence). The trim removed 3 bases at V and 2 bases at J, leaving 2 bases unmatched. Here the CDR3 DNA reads TGTGCCAGCAGTTTTAGCGGGGGAACCTACGAGCAGTACTTC. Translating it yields CASSFSGGTYEQYF.

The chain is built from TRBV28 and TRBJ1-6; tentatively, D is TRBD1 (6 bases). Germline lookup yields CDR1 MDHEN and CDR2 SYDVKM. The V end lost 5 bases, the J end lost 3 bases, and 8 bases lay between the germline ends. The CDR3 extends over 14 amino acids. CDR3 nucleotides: TGTGCCAGCAGTGGGGGCATCTATAATTCACCCCTCCACTTT. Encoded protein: CASSGGIYNSPLHF.

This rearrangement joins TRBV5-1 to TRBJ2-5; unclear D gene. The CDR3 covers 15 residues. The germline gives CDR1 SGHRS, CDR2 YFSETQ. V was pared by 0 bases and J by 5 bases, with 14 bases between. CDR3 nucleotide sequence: TGCGCCAGCAGCTTGGCCCTTCCGTGGGCGGAGACCCAGTACTTC. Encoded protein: CASSLALPWAETQYF.

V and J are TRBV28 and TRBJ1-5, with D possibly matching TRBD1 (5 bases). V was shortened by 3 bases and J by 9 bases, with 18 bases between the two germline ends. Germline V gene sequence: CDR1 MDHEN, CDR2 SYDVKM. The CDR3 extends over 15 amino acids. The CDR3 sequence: CASSLDGQGSRPQHF. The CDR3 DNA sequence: TGTGCCAGCAGTTTGGACGGGCAGGGTTCTAGGCCCCAGCATTTT.

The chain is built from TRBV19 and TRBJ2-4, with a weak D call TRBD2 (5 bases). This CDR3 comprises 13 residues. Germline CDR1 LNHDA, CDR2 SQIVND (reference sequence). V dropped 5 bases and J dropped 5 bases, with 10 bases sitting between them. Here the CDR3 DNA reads TGTGCCAGTAGTTACCCCGGGGAAAACATTCAGTACTTC. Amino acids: CASSYPGENIQYF.

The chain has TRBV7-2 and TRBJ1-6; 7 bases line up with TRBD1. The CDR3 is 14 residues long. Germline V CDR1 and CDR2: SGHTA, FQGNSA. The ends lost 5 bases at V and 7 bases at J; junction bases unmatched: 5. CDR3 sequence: CASSARGLNSPLHF. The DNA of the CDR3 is TGTGCCAGCAGCGCGAGGGGGCTCAATTCACCCCTCCACTTT.

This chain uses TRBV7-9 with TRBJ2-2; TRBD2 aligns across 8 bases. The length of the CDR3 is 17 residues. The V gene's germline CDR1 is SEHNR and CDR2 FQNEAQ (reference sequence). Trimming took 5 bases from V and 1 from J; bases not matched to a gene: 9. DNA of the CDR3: TGTGCCAGCAGCATCCTCCGGGAGGGGGGGAACACCGGGGAGCTGTTTTTT. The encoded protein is CASSILREGGNTGELFF.

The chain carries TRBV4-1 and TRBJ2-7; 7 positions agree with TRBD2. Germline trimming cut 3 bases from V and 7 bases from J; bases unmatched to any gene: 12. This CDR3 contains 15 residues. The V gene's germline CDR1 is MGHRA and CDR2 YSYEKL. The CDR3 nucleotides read TGCGCCAGCAGCCAGGTCGGGGGGACCCTTTTGGAGCAGTACTTC. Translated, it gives CASSQVGGTLLEQYF.

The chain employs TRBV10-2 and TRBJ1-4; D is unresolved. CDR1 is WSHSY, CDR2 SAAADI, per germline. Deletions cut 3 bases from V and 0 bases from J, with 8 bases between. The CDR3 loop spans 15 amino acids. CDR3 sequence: CASSDEGATNEKLFF. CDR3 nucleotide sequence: TGCGCCAGCAGTGATGAGGGAGCAACTAATGAAAAACTGTTTTTT.

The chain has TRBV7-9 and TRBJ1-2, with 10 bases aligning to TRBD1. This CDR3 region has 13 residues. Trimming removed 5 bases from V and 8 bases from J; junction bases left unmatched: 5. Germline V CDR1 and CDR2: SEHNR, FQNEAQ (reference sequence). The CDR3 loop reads CASSRPGQGGYTF. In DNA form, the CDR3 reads TGTGCCAGCAGCAGACCGGGACAGGGGGGCTACACCTTC.

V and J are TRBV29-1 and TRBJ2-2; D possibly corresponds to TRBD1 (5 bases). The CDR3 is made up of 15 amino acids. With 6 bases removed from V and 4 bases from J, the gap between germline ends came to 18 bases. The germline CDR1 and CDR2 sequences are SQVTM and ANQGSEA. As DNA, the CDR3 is TGCAGCGTGCTAACTCCAGGGTGGGGCACCGGGGAGCTGTTTTTT. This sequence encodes CSVLTPGWGTGELFF.